This is a list of T cell receptor beta chains from one sample in a study of blood T cell repertoires in COVID-19. The method was immunoSEQ multiplex PCR; TCRdb's version includes in-frame clones alone and lacks a portion of them. The sample contains tens of thousands of clones, 80% to 90% of which appear only once. The sequenced sample was peripheral blood. Every receptor here comes from a man older than 75 with acute or convalescent COVID-19. CDR3s include the opening cysteine and the closing phenylalanine or tryptophan. The D gene is left open where the match is weak. Only part of the rows carry a size: once, few, many, or a class if the clone is expanded.

D: TRBD2; size: NA; V: TRBV2; J: TRBJ2-1; CDR3: CASSEPLAGDNEQFF; DNA: TGTGCCAGCAGTGAACCACTAGCGGGGGACAATGAGCAGTTCTTC
D: TRBD2; size: NA; V: TRBV27; J: TRBJ2-1; CDR3: CASSVGLAGGNEQFF; DNA: TGTGCCAGCAGTGTTGGACTAGCGGGGGGCAATGAGCAGTTCTTC
D: NA; size: few; V: TRBV29-1; J: TRBJ1-1; CDR3: CSGAQGSTEAFF; DNA: TGCAGCGGAGCACAGGGATCCACTGAAGCTTTCTTT
D: NA; size: NA; V: TRBV7-2; J: TRBJ1-6; CDR3: CASSLGSRLQNSPLHF; DNA: TGTGCCAGCAGCTTAGGTTCCAGACTGCAAAATTCACCCCTCCACTTT
D: TRBD1; size: NA; V: TRBV7-3; J: TRBJ1-3; CDR3: CASSLTGQGVENTIYF; DNA: TGTGCCAGCAGCTTAACGGGACAGGGGGTTGAAAACACCATATATTTT
D: NA; size: NA; V: TRBV18; J: TRBJ1-1; CDR3: CASSPSPGQMNTEAFF; DNA: TGTGCCAGCTCACCATCCCCGGGACAAATGAACACTGAAGCTTTCTTT
D: NA; size: NA; V: TRBV5-1; J: TRBJ1-1; CDR3: CASSWEGDNQAFF; DNA: TGCGCCAGCAGCTGGGAGGGGGATAACCAAGCTTTCTTT
D: TRBD2; size: NA; V: TRBV2; J: TRBJ2-3; CDR3: CASTPGGLAGTGTQYF; DNA: TGTGCCAGCACCCCGGGGGGACTAGCGGGGACGGGTACGCAGTATTTT
D: NA; size: NA; V: TRBV4-1; J: TRBJ1-6; CDR3: CASSQVSGRGDSPLHF; DNA: TGCGCCAGCAGCCAAGTATCAGGGCGTGGGGATTCACCCCTCCACTTT
D: NA; size: few; V: TRBV5-1; J: TRBJ1-1; CDR3: CASSLESQSHEAFF; DNA: TGCGCCAGCAGCTTGGAATCTCAGTCCCATGAAGCTTTCTTT
D: TRBD1; size: NA; V: TRBV20-1; J: TRBJ1-4; CDR3: CSASTGTGDEKLFF; DNA: TGCAGTGCTAGTACCGGGACAGGGGATGAAAAACTGTTTTTT
D: NA; size: NA; V: TRBV24-1; J: TRBJ2-3; CDR3: CATQDSTRPTDTQYF; DNA: TGTGCCACCCAGGACTCAACTCGGCCCACAGATACGCAGTATTTT
D: TRBD2; size: NA; V: TRBV6-2/TRBV6-3; J: TRBJ2-3; CDR3: CASSYLGLARDTQYF; DNA: TGTGCCAGCAGTTACTTGGGACTAGCAAGAGATACGCAGTATTTT
D: NA; size: few; V: TRBV5-6; J: TRBJ2-7; CDR3: CASSLATAADYEQYF; DNA: TGTGCCAGCAGCTTGGCGACAGCCGCAGACTACGAGCAGTACTTC
D: NA; size: once; V: TRBV10-1; J: TRBJ1-1; CDR3: CASSDQQGKGTEAFF; DNA: TGCGCCAGCAGTGACCAACAGGGAAAGGGGACTGAAGCTTTCTTT
D: NA; size: NA; V: TRBV12-3/TRBV12-4; J: TRBJ1-2; CDR3: CASSLETVRYTF; DNA: TGTGCCAGCAGTTTAGAAACAGTCCGCTACACCTTC
D: NA; size: NA; V: TRBV4-1; J: TRBJ2-1; CDR3: CASKVPGENEQFF; DNA: TGCGCCAGCAAGGTCCCGGGGGAGAATGAGCAGTTCTTC
D: TRBD2; size: few; V: TRBV7-2; J: TRBJ2-4; CDR3: CASSLSGGAATVLQYF; DNA: TGTGCCAGCAGCTTGAGCGGGGGGGCCGCGACGGTGCTTCAGTACTTC
D: NA; size: NA; V: TRBV18; J: TRBJ1-4; CDR3: CASSRNRFNEKLFF; DNA: TGTGCCAGCTCTAGAAACCGCTTTAATGAAAAACTGTTTTTT
D: NA; size: NA; V: TRBV27; J: TRBJ1-5; CDR3: CASSLSGGFNQPQHF; DNA: TGTGCCAGCAGTTTATCAGGCGGGTTTAATCAGCCCCAGCATTTT
D: TRBD2; size: NA; V: TRBV19; J: TRBJ2-2; CDR3: CASSWPSGGPNTGELFF; DNA: TGTGCCAGTAGTTGGCCTAGCGGGGGCCCAAACACCGGGGAGCTGTTTTTT
D: NA; size: NA; V: TRBV7-9; J: TRBJ2-5; CDR3: CASSPPGETQYF; DNA: TGTGCCAGCAGCCCCCCGGGGGAGACCCAGTACTTC
D: NA; size: NA; V: TRBV10-3; J: TRBJ1-1; CDR3: CAISDPQMNTEAFF; DNA: TGTGCCATCAGTGATCCTCAGATGAACACTGAAGCTTTCTTT
D: TRBD1; size: once; V: TRBV6-5; J: TRBJ1-2; CDR3: CASSPGQGRIYGYTF; DNA: TGTGCCAGCAGTCCTGGACAGGGACGCATCTATGGCTACACCTTC
D: TRBD1; size: few; V: TRBV25-1; J: TRBJ1-2; CDR3: CADRGYGYTF; DNA: TGTGCCGACAGGGGCTATGGCTACACCTTC
D: TRBD1; size: NA; V: TRBV4-1; J: TRBJ1-5; CDR3: CASSRTGSNQPQHF; DNA: TGCGCCAGCAGCCGGACAGGTAGCAATCAGCCCCAGCATTTT
D: NA; size: once; V: TRBV7-9; J: TRBJ1-1; CDR3: CASSRQLTGWTEAFF; DNA: TGTGCCAGCAGCCGTCAATTAACAGGTTGGACTGAAGCTTTCTTT
D: NA; size: once; V: TRBV10-3; J: TRBJ2-7; CDR3: CAISVSRDYEQYF; DNA: TGTGCCATCAGTGTCTCACGAGACTACGAGCAGTACTTC
D: TRBD1; size: NA; V: TRBV14; J: TRBJ1-3; CDR3: CASSRNRGVGNTIYF; DNA: TGTGCCAGCAGTCGCAACAGGGGCGTGGGAAACACCATATATTTT
D: TRBD1; size: few; V: TRBV6-5; J: TRBJ2-3; CDR3: CASSSRDRAEDTQYF; DNA: TGTGCCAGCAGTTCCCGGGACAGGGCCGAAGATACGCAGTATTTT
D: NA; size: NA; V: TRBV5-6; J: TRBJ2-7; CDR3: CASRYDRQGYEQYF; DNA: TGTGCCAGCAGATATGACAGACAAGGCTACGAGCAGTACTTC
D: TRBD2; size: NA; V: TRBV19; J: TRBJ2-7; CDR3: CASSIGRGSSYEQYF; DNA: TGTGCCAGTAGTATCGGGCGGGGGAGCTCCTACGAGCAGTACTTC
D: NA; size: few; V: TRBV10-2; J: TRBJ1-6; CDR3: CASSEPGVNSPLHF; DNA: TGCGCCAGCAGTGAGCCGGGTGTAAATTCACCCCTCCACTTT
D: NA; size: NA; V: TRBV11-3; J: TRBJ1-1; CDR3: CASSSDRGNTEAFF; DNA: TGTGCCAGCAGCTCGGACAGAGGGAACACTGAAGCTTTCTTT
D: NA; size: NA; V: TRBV6-5; J: TRBJ1-5; CDR3: CASRTALSQPQHF; DNA: TGTGCCAGCAGGACAGCCCTAAGTCAGCCCCAGCATTTT
D: TRBD1; size: once; V: TRBV10-3; J: TRBJ1-2; CDR3: CAISPGTESYGYTF; DNA: TGTGCCATCAGTCCCGGGACAGAAAGCTATGGCTACACCTTC
D: TRBD1; size: NA; V: TRBV11-2; J: TRBJ2-2; CDR3: CASSRGQGNANTGELFF; DNA: TGTGCCAGCAGCCGAGGACAGGGGAACGCGAACACCGGGGAGCTGTTTTTT
D: TRBD1; size: few; V: TRBV2; J: TRBJ1-2; CDR3: CASSGQGNYGYTF; DNA: TGTGCCAGCAGCGGACAGGGCAACTATGGCTACACCTTC
D: NA; size: NA; V: TRBV30; J: TRBJ2-5; CDR3: CAWALGGETQYF; DNA: TGTGCCTGGGCGCTAGGGGGAGAGACCCAGTACTTC
D: NA; size: few; V: TRBV5-1; J: TRBJ1-3; CDR3: CASTLQGPSGNTIYF; DNA: TGCGCCAGCACACTACAGGGACCCTCTGGAAACACCATATATTTT
D: NA; size: once; V: TRBV7-2; J: TRBJ1-2; CDR3: CASSLDGGATDGYTF; DNA: TGTGCCAGCAGCTTAGATGGGGGGGCAACGGATGGCTACACCTTC
D: NA; size: many; V: TRBV7-9; J: TRBJ1-6; CDR3: CASSLAAGRSPLHF; DNA: TGTGCCAGCAGCTTAGCGGCGGGACGTTCACCCCTCCACTTT
D: NA; size: NA; V: TRBV11-3; J: TRBJ2-1; CDR3: CASSLAPDSSYNEQFF; DNA: TGTGCCAGCAGCTTAGCGCCGGACAGCTCCTACAATGAGCAGTTCTTC